The rows below give T cell receptor beta chains drawn from one sample of a study of shared T cell receptors in the human thymus. The assay was immunoSEQ multiplex PCR, and TCRdb's table has in-frame clones only and misses some. The sample consists of about 660,000 clones, 70% to 90% of them appearing once. The same data also contributed to another study, on human thymus T cells.

The specimen sequenced was thymocytes. The receptors stem from a boy under two years old with a congenital heart defect. The CDR3 runs from the conserved cysteine through the conserved F or W. The order of the fields is clone size, J gene, CDR3 length, V gene, D gene, CDR3 DNA, CDR3 protein. D genes are given only for firm matches. Some rows have no size entry. The others give once, few or many, or a class for an expanded clone.

>-|TRBJ2-7|15|TRBV11-2|TRBD2
TGTGCCAGCAGCACCCGACTAGCGGGAGTGTACGAGCAGTACTTC
CASSTRLAGVYEQYF
>-|TRBJ2-1|16|TRBV7-9|TRBD2
TGTGCCAGCAGCTCTAGCGGGAGTAAACCCTACAATGAGCAGTTCTTC
CASSSSGSKPYNEQFF
>once|TRBJ2-3|16|TRBV6-4|TRBD2
TGTGCCAGCAGGCCGACGACTAGCGGAAGCACAGATACGCAGTATTTT
CASRPTTSGSTDTQYF
>-|TRBJ2-1|15|TRBV9|TRBD1
TGTGCCAGCAGCGTAGAAGGGACAGATTACAATGAGCAGTTCTTC
CASSVEGTDYNEQFF
>-|TRBJ2-3|18|TRBV6-1|-
TGTGCCAGCAGTGAAGAGGAAGGGAGAGGGATAACCGCAGATACGCAGTATTTT
CASSEEEGRGITADTQYF
>-|TRBJ2-5|15|TRBV4-3|TRBD2
TGCGCCAGCAGCCAAGGTTCGGGAGGGCAGGAGACCCAGTACTTC
CASSQGSGGQETQYF
>-|TRBJ2-3|14|TRBV19|-
TGTGCCAGTAGATATGCCTGCCGGAGGGATACGCAGTATTTT
CASRYACRRDTQYF
>-|TRBJ1-1|15|TRBV11-2|-
TGTGCCAGCAGCTTAGTTTTAGGGGGTTTGACTGAAGCTTTCTTT
CASSLVLGGLTEAFF
>-|TRBJ2-3|17|TRBV5-1|-
TGCGCCAGCAGCTTGGGGGGTGGGGACACAGACACAGATACGCAGTATTTT
CASSLGGGDTDTDTQYF
>-|TRBJ1-2|16|TRBV5-6|-
TGTGCCAGCAGCTTGCATGAACAGGGATACCACTATGGCTACACCTTC
CASSLHEQGYHYGYTF
>-|TRBJ2-7|15|TRBV7-2|TRBD1
TGTGCCAGCAGCTTAGCGTCAGGGGGCCCGGACGAGCAGTACTTC
CASSLASGGPDEQYF
>-|TRBJ2-3|18|TRBV25-1|TRBD2
TGTGCCAGCAAGGCGGGGGCCCGGACTAGCGGTAGCACAGATACGCAGTATTTT
CASKAGARTSGSTDTQYF
>-|TRBJ2-7|15|TRBV30|TRBD2
TGTGCCTGGGGGGAGGCTAGCGGGAGTAGCTACGAGCAGTACTTC
CAWGEASGSSYEQYF
>-|TRBJ2-3|16|TRBV10-3|-
TGTGCCACCGTAGGATCGATCGGCGGGCGCACAGATACGCAGTATTTT
CATVGSIGGRTDTQYF
>-|TRBJ1-4|16|TRBV25-1|-
TGTGCCAGCAGTGGGCAGGGTTTCTCAACTAATGAAAAACTGTTTTTT
CASSGQGFSTNEKLFF
>-|TRBJ2-2|15|TRBV14|-
TGTGCCAGCAGCCAAGGGGGACTGAACACCGGGGAGCTGTTTTTT
CASSQGGLNTGELFF